The source of this T cell receptor (beta chain) is a study of T-cell reconstitution after alpha-beta-depleted transplantation in children. Findings and limits, study-wide: Newly produced T cells mostly provided counts and TCRbeta diversity after one year, as hyperexpanded clones declined. Expanded graft clones numbering several hundred reportedly gave rise to alpha-beta T cells about two months after transplant. After transplant, high TCRbeta diversity at day 60 in some patients arose from surviving recipient T cells and thymic progenitors.

Germline-derived CDR1 and CDR2 are SGDLS and YYNGEE. V lost 3 bases, J lost 3 bases, and 17 bases lay in between. The CDR3 has 16 amino acids. A note on this clonotype: Its target is not known.

Using unique molecular identifiers, the investigators prepared the TCRbeta library. One entry per CDR3 protein results from TCRdb running MiXCR on the PCR reads. The table shows fewer than 550,000 distinct CDR3 sequences, with 11% occurring only once. The sample here was PBMCs, mostly from graft donor cells, taken 180 days after TCRalphabeta/CD19-depleted stem cell transplant. The chain links TRBV9 to TRBJ2-3; D gene unclear. The origin of this receptor is a female patient under 10 years old who had a stem cell transplant for aplastic anemia, so the T cells may come from the graft donor. In DNA form, the CDR3 reads TGTGCCAGCAGCGGGCAGCGACACCGCTCAACAGATACGCAGTATTTT. Translation: CASSGQRHRSTDTQYF.